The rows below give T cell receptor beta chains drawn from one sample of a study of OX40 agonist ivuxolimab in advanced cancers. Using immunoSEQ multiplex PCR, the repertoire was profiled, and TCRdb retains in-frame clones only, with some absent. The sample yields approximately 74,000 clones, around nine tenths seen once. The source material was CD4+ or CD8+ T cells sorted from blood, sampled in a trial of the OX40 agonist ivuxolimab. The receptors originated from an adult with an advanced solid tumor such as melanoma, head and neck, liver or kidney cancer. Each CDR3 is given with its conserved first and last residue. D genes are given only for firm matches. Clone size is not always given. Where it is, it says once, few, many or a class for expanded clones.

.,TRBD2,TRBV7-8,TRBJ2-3,TGTGCCAGCAGCTCGTGGACTAGCGGGAGCACAGATACGCAGTATTTT,CASSSWTSGSTDTQYF
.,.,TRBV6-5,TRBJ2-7,TGTGCCAGCATAGGGGGGACACATACCTACGAGCAGTACTTC,CASIGGTHTYEQYF
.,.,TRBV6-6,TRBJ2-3,TGTGCCAGCAGTTACTCTTTGGGGGCGGGCACAGATACGCAGTATTTT,CASSYSLGAGTDTQYF
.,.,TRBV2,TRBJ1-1,TGTGCCACTTATCACACTGAAGCTTTCTTT,CATYHTEAFF
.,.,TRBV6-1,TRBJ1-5,TGTGCCAGCAGTGAAAGGCGGGTGGCAAGCAATCAGCCCCAGCATTTT,CASSERRVASNQPQHF
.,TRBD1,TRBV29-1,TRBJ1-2,TGCAGCGTTGATCCCCCCTCCAGGGGGTATGGGGACTATGGCTACACCTTC,CSVDPPSRGYGDYGYTF
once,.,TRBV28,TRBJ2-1,TGTGCCAGCAGTTTTGGCGGCTCCTACAATGAGCAGTTCTTC,CASSFGGSYNEQFF
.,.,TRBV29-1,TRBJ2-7,TGCAGCGTTGAGTCCAGCGCGCGCTTCGGCTCCTACGAGCAGTACTTC,CSVESSARFGSYEQYF
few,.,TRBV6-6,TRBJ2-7,TGTGCCAGCGTGCCCGGCCGGACCTACGAGCAGTACTTC,CASVPGRTYEQYF
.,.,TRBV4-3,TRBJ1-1,TGCGCCAGCGGGGAGGGGTTCGGTCGGAACACTGAAGCTTTCTTT,CASGEGFGRNTEAFF
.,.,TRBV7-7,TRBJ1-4,TGTGCTAGCAGCAAAGAGCCATCCAGTGAAAAACTGTTTTTT,CASSKEPSSEKLFF
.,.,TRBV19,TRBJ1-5,TGTGCCAGTAGTACATCATACAGAGACGAATCGCCCCAGCATTTT,CASSTSYRDESPQHF
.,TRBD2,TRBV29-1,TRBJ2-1,TGCAGCGTTGAAGATTTCGGACTAGCGGGAGCCCTCTACAATGAGCAGTTCTTC,CSVEDFGLAGALYNEQFF
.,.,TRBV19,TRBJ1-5,TGTGCCAGTAGTATAATGGGGGACGCCAATCAGCCCCAGCATTTT,CASSIMGDANQPQHF
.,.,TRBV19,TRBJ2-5,TGTGCCAGTAGTATAATTGGGGGCGCAGTAGAGACCCAGTACTTC,CASSIIGGAVETQYF
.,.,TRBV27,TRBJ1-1,TGTGCCAGCAGTCAGGGGTCGGGCACTGAAGCTTTCTTT,CASSQGSGTEAFF